These 29 T cell receptor beta chains came from one sample sequenced in a study of neurological immune-mediated disorders (dated by TCRdb to about 2019). The library was built by means of 5' RACE. TCRdb lists the instrument as Illumina HiSeq 2500. Using fastp trimming at Q25 and MiXCR clonotype assembly, TCRdb reanalyzed the public sequencing data and kept in-frame beta chains. For every CDR3 protein sequence, its rows merge into one entry that carries the most common genes and DNA. The sample data list about 51,000 distinct CDR3 sequences, and roughly 15% of these were observed just once. The ten largest clones capture approximately 4% of the sample. Material for sequencing was PBMCs. Source of these receptors: a man aged 55 to 70 in good health.

This clonotype was seen at least ten times. The V call is TRBV5-1, the J call TRBJ2-1; TRBD2 agrees at 8 bases. The trim removed 4 bases at V and 4 bases at J, leaving 10 bases unmatched. Germline CDR1 and CDR2: SGHRS and YFSETQ. The CDR3 loop spans 16 amino acids. The CDR3 protein is CASSQSPSGSYNEQFF. The CDR3 DNA follows: TGCGCCAGCAGCCAATCCCCAAGCGGGAGTTACAATGAGCAGTTCTTC.

This clonotype appeared many times. This chain uses TRBV20-1 with TRBJ1-2; TRBD1 matches 8 bases. The CDR3 sequence is 14 residues long. Germline V gene data show CDR1 as DFQATT and CDR2 as SNEGSKA (reference sequence). The V gene end was trimmed by 6 bases and the J gene end by 8 bases; junction bases not matched to a gene: 14. As DNA, the CDR3 is TGCAGTGCGGCTTTCAGGGGGCGAACGGGAGGCTACACCTTC. Translation: CSAAFRGRTGGYTF.

This sequence joins TRBV12-3 or TRBV12-4 and TRBJ2-4; 11 bases agree with TRBD2. The CDR3 covers 16 residues. Losses at the gene ends were 3 bases for V and 7 bases for J; bases not matched to a gene: 8. The CDR3 reads CASSFGTSGSGNIQYF. CDR3 nucleotides: TGTGCCAGCAGTTTCGGGACTAGCGGATCGGGGAACATTCAGTACTTC.

This clonotype was recorded a few times. The V gene is TRBV12-3 or TRBV12-4, the J gene TRBJ2-7, with TRBD2 matching 9 bases. Unmatched junction bases numbered 21, after V lost 3 bases and J lost 0 bases. This CDR3 region has 21 residues. The CDR3 DNA is TGTGCCAGCAGTTTGCAGACCGACTCTAGCGGGAACGAAGGGGCCTCCTACGAGCAGTACTTC. Protein sequence: CASSLQTDSSGNEGASYEQYF.

In this sample, this clonotype is medium-sized. The V call is TRBV18, the J call TRBJ2-7; D possibly corresponds to TRBD2 (6 bases). There are 14 residues in the CDR3. Germline V CDR1 and CDR2: KGHSH, LQKENI. V lost 2 bases to trimming and J lost 3 bases, with 11 bases between them. CDR3 bases: TGTGCCAGCTCACCAGGTAGCGGAGACTACGAGCAGTACTTC. Translating it yields CASSPGSGDYEQYF. The entire variable domain, with the rest obtained from reference TRBV18 and TRBJ2-7, is as follows: NAGVMQNPRHLVRRRGQEARLRCSPMKGHSHVYWYRQLPEEGLKFMVYLQKENIIDESGMPKERFSAEFPKEGPSILRIQQVVRGDSAAYFCASSPGSGDYEQYFGPGTRLTVT.

Concerning this clonotype: A read error may be the cause here, since a much bigger clone is one base away. This sequence joins TRBV5-5 and TRBJ1-1, with 9 positions matching TRBD1. The CDR3 has 19 amino acids. The germline V gene has CDR1 SGHKS and CDR2 YYEKEE (reference sequence). The CDR3 reads CARSLAGTGLRAGKTEAFF. In DNA form, the CDR3 reads TGTGCCAGAAGCTTAGCCGGGACAGGGCTCAGGGCGGGGAAAACTGAAGCTTTCTTT.

The genes are TRBV7-2 and TRBJ2-2; tentative D call: TRBD2 (6 bases). CDR1 is SGHTA, CDR2 FQGNSA, per germline. This CDR3 is built from 15 residues. Trimming removed 5 bases at V and 3 bases at J, with 13 bases between. The CDR3 DNA reads TGTGCCAGCAGCCGTTCCGGGACTTACACCGGGGAGCTGTTTTTT. Its translation is CASSRSGTYTGELFF.

Ten or more counts support this clonotype. The chain employs TRBV25-1 and TRBJ2-1; 13 bases match TRBD2. Looked up from germline, CDR1 is MGHDK and CDR2 is SYGVNS. V trimming: 6 bases; J trimming: 9 bases; junction bases outside the gene matches: 14. This CDR3 is 17 amino acids long. The CDR3 here is CASSALGTSGNRGEQFF. The CDR3 coding sequence is TGTGCCAGCAGCGCCCTGGGGACTAGCGGGAACCGGGGTGAGCAGTTCTTC.

Many counts were recorded for this clonotype. V gene TRBV12-3 or TRBV12-4 combines with J gene TRBJ2-5; possible D gene TRBD2, 7 bases. Between the trimmed V and J ends, which lost 1 base and 1 base, there was a span of 13 bases. This CDR3 contains 16 residues. The CDR3 DNA reads as TGTGCCAGCAGTTTAGGTCGGGGGGCCATCCAAGAGACCCAGTACTTC. This codes for CASSLGRGAIQETQYF.

This clonotype was recorded many times. The genes are TRBV6-5 and TRBJ1-2; possibly TRBD1 for D (6 bases). V was trimmed by 10 bases and J by 1 base, leaving 25 bases between them. The CDR3 runs to 17 residues. Germline assignment: CDR1 MNHEY and CDR2 SVGAGI. CDR3 DNA: TGTGCCACCAGGGGAGCCGGGGGACGGAATTTTAACTATGGCTACACCTTC. This encodes CATRGAGGRNFNYGYTF.

The CDR3 DNA is TGTGCCAGCAGCTTAGATGGGGCTGAGACCCAGTACTTC. Protein product: CASSLDGAETQYF. The chain joins TRBV11-3 to TRBJ2-5, with TRBD1 as a possible D gene (5 bases). CDR1 is SGHNT, CDR2 YENEEA, per germline. The CDR3 sequence is 13 residues long. V was pared by 0 bases and J by 5 bases, with 7 bases between. The entire variable domain, with the rest obtained from reference TRBV11-3 and TRBJ2-5, is as follows: EAGVVQSPRYKIIEKKQPVAFWCNPISGHNTLYWYLQNLGQGPELLIRYENEEAVDDSQLPKDRFSAERLKGVDSTLKIQPAELGDSAVYLCASSLDGAETQYFGPGTRLLVL.

The table lists this clonotype with many counts. V usage is TRBV7-9 and J usage is TRBJ1-2; D is unresolved. V lost 5 bases to trimming and J lost 4 bases, with 14 bases between them. Germline assignment: CDR1 SEHNR and CDR2 FQNEAQ (reference sequence). This CDR3 has 14 residues. The CDR3 DNA reads TGTGCCAGCAGCAAGAGGGCCGGAGCCTATGGCTACACCTTC. This codes for CASSKRAGAYGYTF.

This clonotype has a count of ten or more. V usage is TRBV20-1 and J usage is TRBJ1-4, with D perhaps matching TRBD1 (6 bases). The ends were cut back, 0 bases at V and 5 bases at J, with 13 bases in the middle. Germline assignment: CDR1 DFQATT and CDR2 SNEGSKA (reference sequence). CDR3 length: 15 amino acids. The CDR3 DNA sequence: TGCAGTGCTAGAGATCCCCGGCAGGGGAATGAAAAACTGTTTTTT. Translated: CSARDPRQGNEKLFF.

This clonotype was detected ten times or more. The chain carries TRBV6-5 and TRBJ2-7; D possibly corresponds to TRBD2 (6 bases). This CDR3 has 17 residues. The V end was cut by 4 bases, the J end by 3 bases, with 22 bases between. The germline V gene has CDR1 MNHEY and CDR2 SVGAGI. CDR3 amino acids: CASSFQVYSGKNYEQYF. The CDR3 DNA sequence: TGTGCCAGCAGTTTTCAAGTCTATAGCGGAAAGAACTACGAGCAGTACTTC.

This clonotype was found many times. The J gene is TRBJ2-7, the V gene TRBV20-1; TRBD1 agrees at 7 bases. There are 15 residues in the CDR3. The V gene's germline CDR1 is DFQATT and CDR2 SNEGSKA (reference sequence). J was trimmed by 7 bases and V by 0 bases; bases with no gene match: 12. CDR3: CSARDRGGPRREQYF. The DNA for the CDR3 is TGCAGTGCTAGAGATAGAGGGGGCCCGAGGCGGGAGCAGTACTTC.

This clonotype appeared a single time. A read error may explain this, as a much larger clone is one base away. V usage is TRBV28 and J usage is TRBJ2-1, with D perhaps TRBD1 (5 bases). CDR1 MDHEN and CDR2 SYDVKM come from the germline V gene. The CDR3 spans 14 residues. CDR3 sequence reads: CATSLMTRDNEQFF. DNA of the CDR3: TGTGCCACCAGTTTAATGACCAGGGACAATGAGCAGTTCTTC.

The genes are TRBV19 and TRBJ1-1; D possibly corresponds to TRBD1 (5 bases). V was trimmed by 7 bases and J by 0 bases, leaving 9 bases between them. The germline V gene encodes CDR1 LNHDA and CDR2 SQIVND (reference sequence). The CDR3 runs to 13 residues. In nucleotides, the CDR3 is TGTGCCAGTAAGCAGGGCCTGAACACTGAAGCTTTCTTT. Protein: CASKQGLNTEAFF.

This clonotype was observed many times. V gene TRBV28 combines with J gene TRBJ2-3; 7 bases match TRBD2. V was clipped by 5 bases and J by 2 bases; unmatched bases: 10. Germline CDR1 MDHEN, CDR2 SYDVKM. The CDR3 is 16 amino acids. The DNA of the CDR3 is TGTGCCAGCAGTCCTCATGATAGCGGGCTCACAGATACGCAGTATTTT. Amino acid sequence: CASSPHDSGLTDTQYF. The variable domain in full, with the rest retrieved from reference TRBV28 and TRBJ2-3, is DVKVTQSSRYLVKRTGEKVFLECVQDMDHENMFWYRQDPGLGLRLIYFSYDVKMKEKGDIPEGYSVSREKKERFSLILESASTNQTSMYLCASSPHDSGLTDTQYFGPGTRLTVL.

This clonotype was recorded a few times. The genes are TRBV7-8 and TRBJ2-1; D gene ambiguous. Trimming left V 2 bases short and J 12 bases short, with 8 bases between. CDR1 and CDR2 (germline): SGHVS, FQNEAQ. The CDR3 is made up of 11 amino acids. Here the CDR3 reads CASSLSERQFF. The CDR3 DNA sequence: TGTGCCAGCAGCTTATCCGAGAGGCAGTTCTTC.

This clonotype was counted at least ten times. This chain links TRBV28 with TRBJ1-6, with TRBD1 matching 8 bases. After removal of 6 bases from V and 7 bases from J, the junction contained 8 bases not matched to a gene. The CDR3 covers 15 residues. In germline, CDR1 is MDHEN, CDR2 SYDVKM. The CDR3 loop is CASRMQGARNSPLHF. The CDR3 bases are TGTGCCAGCAGAATGCAGGGGGCGCGAAATTCACCCCTCCACTTT.

The table lists this clonotype with many counts. The chain combines TRBV3-1 with TRBJ2-5; TRBD2 aligns across 14 bases. From germline, CDR1 is LGHDT and CDR2 YNNKEL (reference sequence). The CDR3 loop spans 16 amino acids. The V gene end was trimmed by 2 bases and the J gene end by 5 bases; junction bases not matched to a gene: 4. This CDR3 reads CASSQKGLAGVETQYF. CDR3 DNA sequence: TGTGCCAGCAGCCAAAAGGGACTAGCGGGAGTGGAGACCCAGTACTTC.

The table lists this clonotype with many counts. The CDR3 here is CSASQETQYF. Written as DNA, the CDR3 is TGCAGTGCTAGCCAAGAGACCCAGTACTTC. V is TRBV20-1 and J is TRBJ2-5, with D uncertain. This CDR3 comprises 10 residues. Trimming pared 3 bases from V and 1 base from J, leaving 0 bases between. Germline CDR1 reads DFQATT; CDR2 reads SNEGSKA (reference sequence).

This clonotype has at least ten counts. CDR3 protein: CASSTRQGPYEQYF. The CDR3 DNA reads TGTGCCAGCAGCACCAGACAGGGTCCCTACGAGCAGTACTTC. V gene TRBV7-8 combines with J gene TRBJ2-7; 7 bases are a match to TRBD1. The CDR3 is 14 residues long. Germline CDR1 reads SGHVS; CDR2 reads FQNEAQ. With V trimmed by 5 bases and J by 2 bases, 6 bases remained unmatched. Combining the CDR3 with reference TRBV7-8 and TRBJ2-7 gives the whole variable domain GAGVSQSPRYKVAKRGQDVALRCDPISGHVSLFWYQQALGQGPEFLTYFQNEAQLDKSGLPSDRFFAERPEGSVSTLKIQRTQQEDSAVYLCASSTRQGPYEQYFGPGTRLTVT.

This clonotype was counted ten times or more. The chain links TRBV5-1 to TRBJ2-5, with TRBD1 matching over 8 bases. From germline, CDR1 is SGHRS and CDR2 YFSETQ. J lost 5 bases, V lost 0 bases, and 6 bases had no gene match. The CDR3 has 15 amino acids. CDR3 sequence (DNA): TGCGCCAGCAGCTTGGAGGACAGGGTCATTGAGACCCAGTACTTC. Protein: CASSLEDRVIETQYF.

Ten or more counts support this clonotype. The chain employs TRBV29-1 and TRBJ1-2; D is unresolved. V was trimmed by 0 bases and J by 7 bases, leaving 6 bases between them. The CDR3 is made up of 11 amino acids. The V gene's germline CDR1 is SQVTM and CDR2 ANQGSEA. The CDR3 is CSVEDRGGYTF. CDR3 DNA: TGCAGCGTTGAAGATAGAGGTGGCTACACCTTC.

This clonotype was detected ten times or more. The chain couples TRBV7-2 to TRBJ2-5, with unresolved D. The ends were cut back, 1 base at V and 3 bases at J, with 12 bases in the middle. This CDR3 contains 15 residues. Germline loops: CDR1 SGHTA, CDR2 FQGNSA. Here the CDR3 DNA reads TGTGCCAGCAGCTTAGTGTCCAGAGAGGAAGAGACCCAGTACTTC. It is translated as CASSLVSREEETQYF.

The rearrangement joins TRBV6-5 to TRBJ2-5; D is ambiguous. CDR1 MNHEY and CDR2 SVGAGI come from the germline V gene. This CDR3 spans 17 amino acids. The ends were cut back, 2 bases at V and 2 bases at J, with 18 bases in the middle. This chain's CDR3 is CASSYNEAGIQQETQYF. In DNA form, the CDR3 reads TGTGCCAGCAGTTACAACGAGGCAGGAATCCAGCAAGAGACCCAGTACTTC.

The table lists this clonotype with many counts. J is TRBJ2-7 and V is TRBV12-3 or TRBV12-4, with 9 bases matching TRBD1. The CDR3 contains 13 residues. Trimming at V came to 3 bases and at J to 6 bases, leaving 3 bases not matched to a gene. The CDR3, as DNA: TGTGCCAGCAGTTTTGGGACAGGGATCGAGCAGTACTTC. Amino acids: CASSFGTGIEQYF.

This clonotype has ten or more counts. V is TRBV12-5 and J is TRBJ2-1; no definite D call. CDR3 length: 15 residues. Germline V gives CDR1 LGHNT, CDR2 FRNRAP. Trimming shortened V by 4 bases and J by 0 bases, and 10 bases separated the two germline ends. The CDR3 nucleotides are TGTGCTAGTGGTTCCCCCCCAGCCTCCTACAATGAGCAGTTCTTC. Translating it yields CASGSPPASYNEQFF.